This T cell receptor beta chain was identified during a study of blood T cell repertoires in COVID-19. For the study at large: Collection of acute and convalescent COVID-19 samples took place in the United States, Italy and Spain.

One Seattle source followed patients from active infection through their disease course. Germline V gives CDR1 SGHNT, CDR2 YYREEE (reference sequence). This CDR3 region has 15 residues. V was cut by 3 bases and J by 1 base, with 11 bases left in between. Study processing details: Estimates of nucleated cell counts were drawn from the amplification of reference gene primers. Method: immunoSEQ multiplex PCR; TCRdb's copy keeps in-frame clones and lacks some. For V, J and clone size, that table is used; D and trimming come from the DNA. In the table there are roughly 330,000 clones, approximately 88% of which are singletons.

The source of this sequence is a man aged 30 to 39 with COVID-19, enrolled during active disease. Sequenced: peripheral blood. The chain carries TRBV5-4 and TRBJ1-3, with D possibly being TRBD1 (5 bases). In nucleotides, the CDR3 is TGTGCCAGCAGCTCCGACAGATCATCTGGAAACACCATATATTTT. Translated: CASSSDRSSGNTIYF. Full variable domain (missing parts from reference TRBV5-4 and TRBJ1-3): ETGVTQSPTHLIKTRGQQVTLRCSSQSGHNTVSWYQQALGQGPQFIFQYYREEENGRGNFPPRFSGLQFPNYSSELNVNALELDDSALYLCASSSDRSSGNTIYFGEGSWLTVV.